These 10 T cell receptor beta chains were all obtained from the same sample, sequenced in a study of CD8+ T cells in alopecia areata. Extraction of RNA preceded its reverse transcription into cDNA, which served as the sequencing template. Assay used: immunoSEQ multiplex PCR; TCRdb lists only in-frame clones, some missing. In the table there are some 210,000 clones, 50% to 60% of which are singletons. This sample comprised CD4+ T cells sorted from blood, obtained at week 0. The receptors originated from a human donor with alopecia areata.

The CDR3 region has the DNA TGTGCCTGGAGCGCAGGCCTCAGCTCTGGAAACACCATATATTTT. Translation gives CAWSAGLSSGNTIYF. This chain links TRBV30 with TRBJ1-3; D gene unclear. The CDR3 sequence is 15 residues long. Germline V gives CDR1 GTSNPN, CDR2 SVGIG (reference sequence). The germline V and J ends were trimmed by 3 bases and 0 bases, with 12 bases remaining between them.

J is TRBJ2-3 and V is TRBV29-1, with D perhaps TRBD2 (5 bases). The CDR3 length is 12 residues. Germline loops: CDR1 SQVTM, CDR2 ANQGSEA. The CDR3 spells CSGESSTDTQYF. The CDR3 DNA is TGCAGTGGGGAGTCTAGCACAGATACGCAGTATTTT.

This clone is a singleton in its sample. The chain employs TRBV27 and TRBJ2-7; D is tentatively TRBD1 or TRBD2 (5 bases each). V was trimmed by 6 bases and J by 6 bases, leaving 21 bases between them. From germline, CDR1 is MNHEY and CDR2 SMNVEV (reference sequence). There are 15 residues in the CDR3. CDR3 nucleotides: TGTGCCAGCAGCCGCGGAGGTGGGGCCGAATCCGAGCAGTACTTC. Translated: CASSRGGGAESEQYF.

The V and J genes are TRBV5-1 and TRBJ2-1; D remains ambiguous. Germline V gene sequence: CDR1 SGHRS, CDR2 YFSETQ. This CDR3 region has 11 residues. The V and J ends lost 0 bases and 8 bases respectively, with 3 bases between them. Here the CDR3 DNA reads TGCGCCAGCAGCTTGGCCCATGAGCAGTTCTTC. Its protein product is CASSLAHEQFF.

This chain joins TRBV5-1 and TRBJ2-1; no clear D. V was pared by 4 bases and J by 6 bases, with 11 bases between. This CDR3 spans 13 amino acids. CDR1 and CDR2 (germline): SGHRS, YFSETQ. CDR3 loop: CASSPKWGNEQFF. CDR3 nucleotides: TGCGCCAGCAGCCCTAAATGGGGCAATGAGCAGTTCTTC. Full variable domain (rest looked up from reference TRBV5-1 and TRBJ2-1): KAGVTQTPRYLIKTRGQQVTLSCSPISGHRSVSWYQQTPGQGLQFLFEYFSETQRNKGNFPGRFSGRQFSNSRSEMNVSTLELGDSALYLCASSPKWGNEQFFGPGTRLTVL.

The chain is built from TRBV27 and TRBJ1-1; D might be TRBD1 (5 bases). Germline V gene sequence: CDR1 MNHEY, CDR2 SMNVEV (reference sequence). Trimming removed 8 bases from V and 4 bases from J, with 11 bases in between. There are 12 residues in the CDR3. CDR3 bases: TGTGCCAGCCGCCAGGGCATCACTGAAGCTTTCTTT. Residues: CASRQGITEAFF.

The J gene is TRBJ2-5, the V gene TRBV11-2; no reliable D call. The CDR3 has 11 amino acids. The V and J ends lost 5 bases and 5 bases respectively, with 6 bases between them. The V gene's germline CDR1 is SGHAT and CDR2 FQNNGV. The CDR3 region has the DNA TGTGCCAGCAGCAGCCGGGAGACCCAGTACTTC. The encoded protein is CASSSRETQYF.

V usage is TRBV11-1 and J usage is TRBJ2-2; 9 bases fit TRBD1. Germline V gives CDR1 SGHAT, CDR2 FQDESV (reference sequence). The CDR3 is made up of 14 amino acids. V trimming: 6 bases; J trimming: 7 bases; junction bases outside the gene matches: 6. CDR3 loop: CASRGQGMSGELFF. CDR3 DNA sequence: TGTGCCAGCAGGGGACAGGGAATGAGCGGGGAGCTGTTTTTT. The full variable domain, in which reference TRBV11-1 and TRBJ2-2 provide the parts outside the CDR3, is EAEVAQSPRYKITEKSQAVAFWCDPISGHATLYWYRQILGQGPELLVQFQDESVVDDSQLPKDRFSAERLKGVDSTLKIQPAELGDSAMYLCASRGQGMSGELFFGEGSRLTVL.

The V call is TRBV5-1, the J call TRBJ2-1, with D perhaps TRBD1 or TRBD2 (5 bases each). This CDR3 contains 15 residues. Germline V CDR1 and CDR2: SGHRS, YFSETQ. The V and J ends lost 2 bases and 9 bases respectively, with 18 bases between them. CDR3 nucleotide sequence: TGCGCCAGCAGCTTCGGGACCTCCCCGGCCGGTGAGCAGTTCTTC. Translating it yields CASSFGTSPAGEQFF.

The chain has TRBV5-1 and TRBJ1-2, with TRBD1 as a possible D gene (6 bases). Between the trimmed V and J ends, which lost 0 bases and 8 bases, there was a span of 11 bases. The germline V gene has CDR1 SGHRS and CDR2 YFSETQ. The CDR3 contains 13 residues. CDR3 DNA sequence: TGCGCCAGCAGCTTGGCCGCAGGGGAGGGCTACACCTTC. This gives the protein CASSLAAGEGYTF.